This TCR beta chain was identified during a study of blood T cell repertoires in COVID-19. In this sample, this clone turned up once. The CDR3 spans 14 residues. The germline CDR1 and CDR2 sequences are SNHLY and FYNNEI. The ends lost 6 bases at V and 4 bases at J; junction bases unmatched: 4. Authors' methods: Using reference gene primer amplification, nucleated cell counts were estimated. This table comes from immunoSEQ multiplex PCR, and its TCRdb copy is limited to in-frame clones, with some not included. The DNA was the basis for D and trimming; V, J and clone size are from that table. The sample contains around 200,000 clones, approximately 85% of which appear only once. Everyone who took part was roughly 18 to 89 years old, and they came from over 20 US areas. Each participant's cohort was designated according to participant-reported clinical history.

The sample was PBMCs or T cells enriched from blood (not recorded which). The sequence was collected from a man aged 40-49 years with acute COVID-19. This chain links TRBV2 with TRBJ1-5; 9 bases are shared with TRBD1. CDR3 in DNA: TGTGCCAGCAGCGGGGGACAGGGTAATCAGCCCCAGCATTTT. It is translated as CASSGGQGNQPQHF.